This T cell receptor (beta chain) was found in a study of OX40 agonist ivuxolimab in advanced cancers. Study details: It was ivuxolimab, an agonistic anti-OX40 (CD134) antibody, that patients were treated with. Partial responses were achieved by three patients, of whom one had hepatocellular carcinoma and two had cutaneous melanoma.

Study results and caveats: Averaging showed that CD8+ T cells had more expanded clones than CD4+ did.

This table comes from immunoSEQ multiplex PCR, and its TCRdb copy is limited to in-frame clones, with some not included. The sample lists approximately 18,000 clones, approximately 83% occurring once. Concerning this clone itself: Its antigen is not known.

CDR3 length equals 13 residues. V lost 10 bases and J lost 3; bases outside the gene matches: 7. CDR1 and CDR2 (germline): MNHNS, SASEGT. This chain connects TRBV6-1 to TRBJ2-7; TRBD1 matches 9 bases. The input for sequencing was CD4+ or CD8+ T cells sorted from blood, taken in a trial of the OX40 agonist ivuxolimab. This receptor was taken from an adult with an advanced solid tumor such as melanoma, head and neck, liver or kidney cancer. CDR3 in amino acids: CATGTGIIYEQYF. The CDR3 nucleotides are TGTGCCACCGGGACAGGGATAATCTACGAGCAGTACTTC.